Listed below are T cell receptor beta chains from one sample, sequenced in a study of T cells after yellow fever vaccination. Each CDR3 protein gets one entry after TCRdb re-called the 5' RACE reads with MiXCR. The profile shows about 500,000 distinct CDR3 sequences, about a sixth of them singletons. The material sequenced was PBMCs, taken 5 days after the first yellow fever vaccination. Receptors originate from a man between 18 and 35 years old who received the YFV17D yellow fever vaccine. CDR3s include the opening cysteine and the closing phenylalanine or tryptophan. A D gene is named only where the DNA matches it firmly. Where a row states a size, it is once, few, many or the class of an expanded clone; other rows omit it.

abundance,j_gene,d_gene,v_gene,CDR3aa,CDR3nt
few,TRBJ1-1,.,TRBV5-1,CASSLGVPTEAFF,TGCGCCAGCAGCTTGGGGGTACCCACTGAAGCTTTCTTT
few,TRBJ1-1,TRBD1,TRBV7-9,CASSARDRENTEAFF,TGTGCCAGCAGCGCCCGGGACAGGGAGAACACTGAAGCTTTCTTT
few,TRBJ1-1,.,TRBV6-6,CASSYDGIEAFF,TGTGCCAGCAGTTACGATGGCATTGAAGCTTTCTTT
few,TRBJ1-6,.,TRBV2,CASSGDSNSPLHF,TGTGCCAGCAGTGGGGACTCTAATTCACCCCTCCACTTT
few,TRBJ2-5,.,TRBV6-1,CASSEMWGPRETQYF,TGTGCCAGCAGTGAAATGTGGGGGCCCCGGGAGACCCAGTACTTC
.,TRBJ2-5,.,TRBV5-1,CASQRGSGNTQETQYF,TGCGCCAGCCAAAGAGGATCTGGTAACACTCAAGAGACCCAGTACTTC
.,TRBJ2-5,.,TRBV6-1,CASSEHRETQYF,TGTGCCAGCAGTGAACATCGGGAGACCCAGTACTTC
many,TRBJ1-1,.,TRBV11-2,CASSLDWGTEAFF,TGTGCCAGCAGCTTAGATTGGGGTACTGAAGCTTTCTTT
many,TRBJ1-1,.,TRBV12-3/TRBV12-4,CASSLGPEAFF,TGTGCCAGCAGCCTCGGCCCTGAAGCTTTCTTT
.,TRBJ2-3,.,TRBV7-9,CASSLEWQPDTQYF,TGTGCCAGCAGCTTAGAATGGCAGCCAGATACGCAGTATTTT
few,TRBJ2-1,.,TRBV9,CASSSSGLTYNEQFF,TGTGCCAGCAGCTCAAGCGGGCTAACCTACAATGAGCAGTTCTTC
few,TRBJ2-3,.,TRBV3-1,CASSRVWADTQYF,TGTGCCAGCAGCCGAGTCTGGGCAGATACGCAGTATTTT
few,TRBJ1-5,TRBD1,TRBV20-1,CSARGIGTGGQPQHF,TGCAGTGCTAGAGGGATAGGGACAGGGGGCCAGCCCCAGCATTTT
.,TRBJ2-7,.,TRBV29-1,CSVEGQVPYEQYF,TGCAGCGTTGAAGGACAGGTCCCCTACGAGCAGTACTTC
.,TRBJ2-1,TRBD2,TRBV20-1,CSARDGTSGEVEQFF,TGCAGTGCTAGAGATGGGACTAGCGGGGAGGTTGAGCAGTTCTTC
.,TRBJ1-4,TRBD1,TRBV5-1,CASSRTGVGEKLFF,TGCGCCAGCAGCCGGACAGGGGTTGGTGAAAAACTGTTTTTT
few,TRBJ2-1,TRBD1,TRBV7-2,CASSLITGTVYNEQFF,TGTGCCAGCAGCTTAATAACCGGGACAGTATACAATGAGCAGTTCTTC
few,TRBJ1-3,.,TRBV4-3,CASSQDGGNTIYF,TGCGCCAGCAGCCAAGATGGGGGAAACACCATATATTTT
few,TRBJ2-1,TRBD1,TRBV11-3,CASSPSGQGAGEQFF,TGTGCCAGCAGCCCCTCGGGACAGGGGGCAGGGGAGCAGTTCTTC
.,TRBJ2-2,.,TRBV5-1,CASSPPQGTAGELFF,TGCGCCAGCAGCCCGCCACAGGGTACAGCCGGGGAGCTGTTTTTT
many,TRBJ2-3,.,TRBV4-3,CASSLSVAPVDTQYF,TGCGCCAGCAGCCTTTCAGTCGCTCCGGTGGATACGCAGTATTTT
.,TRBJ1-1,.,TRBV6-2/TRBV6-3,CASSRIHGGTEAFF,TGTGCCAGCAGTCGTATCCACGGGGGCACTGAAGCTTTCTTT
.,TRBJ1-2,TRBD1,TRBV6-5,CASSNTGGGGYTF,TGTGCCAGCAGTAACACAGGGGGAGGTGGCTACACCTTC
few,TRBJ1-5,.,TRBV4-3,CASSQDLARQPQHF,TGCGCCAGCAGCCAAGACCTAGCGCGTCAGCCCCAGCATTTT
.,TRBJ2-2,.,TRBV3-1,CASSQGYGELFF,TGTGCCAGCAGCCAAGGGTACGGGGAGCTGTTTTTT
.,TRBJ2-5,.,TRBV24-1,CATSDEGRPDQETQYF,TGTGCCACCAGTGATGAGGGCCGGCCGGACCAAGAGACCCAGTACTTC
many,TRBJ2-3,TRBD1,TRBV7-9,CASSLGQSFTDTQYF,TGTGCCAGCAGCCTGGGACAGAGCTTCACAGATACGCAGTATTTT
few,TRBJ1-2,.,TRBV3-1,CASSQITDLQGGYTF,TGTGCCAGCAGTCAAATTACCGATCTCCAAGGGGGCTACACCTTC
few,TRBJ2-1,TRBD2,TRBV20-1,CSLLAGNYNEQFF,TGCAGCCTACTAGCGGGGAACTACAATGAGCAGTTCTTC
few,TRBJ1-1,.,TRBV7-9,CASSAYASTEAFF,TGTGCCAGCAGCGCCTACGCTTCTACTGAAGCTTTCTTT
.,TRBJ1-5,TRBD1,TRBV7-9,CASSFVTGDQPQHF,TGTGCCAGCAGCTTCGTGACAGGGGATCAGCCCCAGCATTTT
few,TRBJ2-1,TRBD1,TRBV6-2/TRBV6-3,CASSYLGQGLDEQFF,TGTGCCAGCAGTTACTTGGGACAGGGTCTTGATGAGCAGTTCTTC
few,TRBJ2-3,.,TRBV20-1,CSARDPGRFTDTQYF,TGCAGTGCTAGAGACCCGGGCCGATTCACAGATACGCAGTATTTT
few,TRBJ2-7,.,TRBV7-6,CASSLKGLEQYF,TGTGCCAGCAGCTTAAAAGGGCTCGAGCAGTACTTC
few,TRBJ2-3,TRBD2,TRBV6-1,CASSPRPGLAGSTDTQYF,TGTGCCAGCTCTCCCCGACCCGGACTAGCGGGCTCCACAGATACGCAGTATTTT
.,TRBJ1-5,.,TRBV6-2/TRBV6-3,CASSYTLQDNQPQHF,TGTGCCAGCAGTTACACGTTACAGGACAATCAGCCCCAGCATTTT
few,TRBJ2-1,.,TRBV9,CASSVGQSPYNEQFF,TGTGCCAGCAGCGTAGGGCAAAGCCCCTACAATGAGCAGTTCTTC
few,TRBJ2-7,.,TRBV4-1,CASSQGRGDEQYF,TGCGCCAGCAGCCAAGGGCGGGGCGACGAGCAGTACTTC
.,TRBJ1-2,.,TRBV5-1,CASSFEGSKGYTF,TGCGCCAGCAGCTTTGAAGGGTCTAAAGGCTACACCTTC
.,TRBJ1-6,.,TRBV20-1,CSARDPGPQNSPLHF,TGCAGTGCTAGAGATCCGGGACCCCAAAATTCACCCCTCCACTTT
few,TRBJ2-1,.,TRBV7-2,CASSLARTAIKSYNEQFF,TGTGCCAGCAGCTTAGCCCGGACAGCCATAAAATCTTACAATGAGCAGTTCTTC
few,TRBJ1-4,.,TRBV7-9,CASSKTATNEKLFF,TGTGCCAGCAGTAAGACAGCAACTAATGAAAAACTGTTTTTT
many,TRBJ1-6,.,TRBV4-1,CASSLRTRPDNSPLHF,TGCGCCAGCAGCCTGCGGACCAGGCCGGATAATTCACCCCTCCACTTT
.,TRBJ1-1,.,TRBV12-3/TRBV12-4,CASSLGTLKFTEAFF,TGTGCCAGCAGTTTGGGAACCTTAAAATTCACTGAAGCTTTCTTT
many,TRBJ2-5,.,TRBV3-1,CASRPRGNGETQYF,TGTGCCAGCAGACCACGCGGGAACGGGGAGACCCAGTACTTC
.,TRBJ1-5,.,TRBV5-1,CASSSDGKGPQHF,TGCGCCAGCAGCTCCGACGGGAAAGGGCCCCAGCATTTT
few,TRBJ2-3,.,TRBV20-1,CSASGVGSGTDTQYF,TGCAGTGCTAGTGGGGTAGGGTCCGGCACAGATACGCAGTATTTT
.,TRBJ2-7,.,TRBV7-9,CASSWDRPYEQYF,TGTGCCAGCAGCTGGGACCGCCCCTACGAGCAGTACTTC
.,TRBJ2-3,.,TRBV4-1,CASSQARSSTDTQYF,TGCGCCAGCAGCCAAGCGAGATCTAGCACAGATACGCAGTATTTT
.,TRBJ1-2,.,TRBV6-5,CASSYRGGPPYGYTF,TGTGCCAGCAGTTACCGTGGAGGGCCCCCCTATGGCTACACCTTC
few,TRBJ2-1,.,TRBV4-3,CASSQEGAGYNEQFF,TGCGCCAGCAGCCAAGAGGGGGCGGGTTACAATGAGCAGTTCTTC
.,TRBJ2-1,TRBD2,TRBV4-2,CASSPPFSGGMSRGGPGEQFF,TGTGCCAGCAGTCCCCCGTTTTCGGGGGGGATGTCGAGGGGTGGGCCGGGCGAGCAGTTCTTC
.,TRBJ1-1,.,TRBV20-1,CSARVSGSSEAFF,TGCAGTGCTAGAGTGTCAGGGTCTAGTGAAGCTTTCTTT
few,TRBJ2-3,TRBD2,TRBV6-1,CASGASGGAPDTQYF,TGTGCCAGCGGGGCTAGCGGGGGGGCCCCAGATACGCAGTATTTT
.,TRBJ1-3,.,TRBV18,CASSPGSTGAGNTIYF,TGTGCCAGCTCACCTGGGTCCACTGGGGCTGGAAACACCATATATTTT
few,TRBJ1-1,TRBD1,TRBV2,CASRGDRLNTEAFF,TGTGCCAGCAGGGGGGACAGGCTGAACACTGAAGCTTTCTTT